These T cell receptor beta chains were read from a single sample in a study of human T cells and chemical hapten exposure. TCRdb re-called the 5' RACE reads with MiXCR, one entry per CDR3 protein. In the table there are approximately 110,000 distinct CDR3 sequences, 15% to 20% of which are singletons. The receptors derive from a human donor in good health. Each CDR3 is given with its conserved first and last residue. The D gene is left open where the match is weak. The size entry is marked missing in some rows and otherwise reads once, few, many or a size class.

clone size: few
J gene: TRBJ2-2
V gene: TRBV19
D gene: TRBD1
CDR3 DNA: TGTGCCAGTAGGGGACAGATCACCGGGGAGCTGTTTTTT
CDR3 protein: CASRGQITGELFF

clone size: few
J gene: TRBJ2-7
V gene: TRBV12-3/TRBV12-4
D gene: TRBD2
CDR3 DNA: TGTGCCAGCAGTTTAAGGTTAGCGGGAGGGTTGAGGGGCAGCTCCTACGAGCAGTACTTC
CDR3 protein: CASSLRLAGGLRGSSYEQYF

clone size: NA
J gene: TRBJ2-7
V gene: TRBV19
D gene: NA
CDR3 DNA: TGTGCCAGTAGTATAGACAGCCCGAACTACGAGCAGTACTTC
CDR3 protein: CASSIDSPNYEQYF

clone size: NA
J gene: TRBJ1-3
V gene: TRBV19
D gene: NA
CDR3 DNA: TGTGCCAGTAGTCCGAGGACCGGGTACGGGAACACCATATATTTT
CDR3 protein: CASSPRTGYGNTIYF

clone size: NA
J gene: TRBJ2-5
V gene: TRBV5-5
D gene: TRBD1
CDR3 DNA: TGTGCCAGCAGCTTGGCCGGCCAGGGGGCGCCCCGGGAGACCCAGTACTTC
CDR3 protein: CASSLAGQGAPRETQYF

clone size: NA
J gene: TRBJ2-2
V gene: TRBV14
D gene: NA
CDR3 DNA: TGTGCCAGCAGCCAAGTTCGGGTTACCGGGGAGCTGTTTTTT
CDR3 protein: CASSQVRVTGELFF

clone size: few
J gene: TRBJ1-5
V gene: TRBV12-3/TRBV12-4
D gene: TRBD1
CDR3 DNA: TGTGCCAGCAGTTTAGCGCTTGGGGGGACAGTTGGCAATCAGCCCCAGCATTTT
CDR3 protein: CASSLALGGTVGNQPQHF

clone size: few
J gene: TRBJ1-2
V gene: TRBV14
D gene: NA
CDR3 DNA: TGTGCCAGCAGCCGGGCGGGGGGGCGCGCCTATGGCTACACCTTC
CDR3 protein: CASSRAGGRAYGYTF

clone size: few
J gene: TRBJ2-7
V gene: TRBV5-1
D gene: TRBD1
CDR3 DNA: TGCGCCAGCAGCTTTCGACAGGGGTACGAGCAGTACTTC
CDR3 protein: CASSFRQGYEQYF

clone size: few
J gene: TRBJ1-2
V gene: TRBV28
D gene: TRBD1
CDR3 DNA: TGTGCCAGCAGTCCAATACTCCCGGGACAGGGGGCGGGAGGCTACACCTTC
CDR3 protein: CASSPILPGQGAGGYTF

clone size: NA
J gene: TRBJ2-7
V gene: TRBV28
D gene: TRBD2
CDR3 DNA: TGTGCCAGCAGTTTTAGTGGGAGGGCCCTCGAGCAGTACTTC
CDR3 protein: CASSFSGRALEQYF

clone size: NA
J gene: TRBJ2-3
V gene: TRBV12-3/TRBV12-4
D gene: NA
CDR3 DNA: TGTGCCAGTACCGTATGGGATACGCAGTATTTT
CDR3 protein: CASTVWDTQYF

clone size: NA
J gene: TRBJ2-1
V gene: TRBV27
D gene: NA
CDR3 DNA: TGTGCCAGCAGTTTACAGGGAAGGTCCTACAATGAGCAGTTCTTC
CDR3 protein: CASSLQGRSYNEQFF

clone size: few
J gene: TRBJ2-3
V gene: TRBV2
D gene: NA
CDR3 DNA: TGTGCCAGCAGTGAAGCGCTGAGATCTCATTTGGATACGCAGTATTTT
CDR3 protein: CASSEALRSHLDTQYF

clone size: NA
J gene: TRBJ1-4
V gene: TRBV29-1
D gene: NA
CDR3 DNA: TGCAGCGTTTCCCCGGGGTTAGGGGAAAAACTGTTTTTT
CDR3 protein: CSVSPGLGEKLFF

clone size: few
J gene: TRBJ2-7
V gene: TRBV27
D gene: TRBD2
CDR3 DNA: TGTGCCAGCAGTTTTCTAGCGGGAGCCTACGAGCAGTACTTC
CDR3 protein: CASSFLAGAYEQYF

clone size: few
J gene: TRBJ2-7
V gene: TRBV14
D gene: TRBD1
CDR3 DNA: TGTGCCAGCAGCCAATGGCGACAGGGAGACCCCTTCTTC
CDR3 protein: CASSQWRQGDPFF